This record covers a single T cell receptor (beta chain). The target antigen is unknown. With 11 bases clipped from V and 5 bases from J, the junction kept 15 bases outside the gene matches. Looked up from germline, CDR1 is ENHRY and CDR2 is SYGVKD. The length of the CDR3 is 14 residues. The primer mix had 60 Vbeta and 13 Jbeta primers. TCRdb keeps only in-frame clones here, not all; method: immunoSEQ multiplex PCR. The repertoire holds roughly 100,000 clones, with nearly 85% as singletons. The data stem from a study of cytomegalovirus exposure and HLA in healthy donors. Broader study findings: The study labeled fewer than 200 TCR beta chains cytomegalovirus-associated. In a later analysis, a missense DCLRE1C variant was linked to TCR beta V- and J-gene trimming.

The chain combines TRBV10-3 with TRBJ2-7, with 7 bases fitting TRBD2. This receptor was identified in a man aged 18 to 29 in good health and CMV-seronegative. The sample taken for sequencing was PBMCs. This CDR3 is CAVKGSREYDEQYF. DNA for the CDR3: TGTGCCGTCAAGGGGTCGCGGGAGTACGACGAGCAGTACTTC.